This record concerns one T cell receptor (beta chain) sequence. Its antigen is undetermined. The data belong to a study of cytomegalovirus exposure and HLA in healthy donors. The CDR3 length is 12 residues. V was shortened by 4 bases and J by 4 bases, with 7 bases between the two germline ends. Per germline, CDR1 MNHEY and CDR2 SVGAGI. Sequencing used immunoSEQ multiplex PCR; TCRdb keeps in-frame clones, though not all of them. The table shows some 150,000 clones, with more than 75% occurring only once. General study results and limits: Associated with cytomegalovirus, according to the listing, were 150 to 200 TCR beta chains. In vitro work confirmed that three CMV-associated chains recognize CMV antigens. One later analysis, an examination of the 100 to 150 validation repertoires, found that first-cohort TCR clusters tended to co-occur in them.

The sample consisted of PBMCs. The clonotype originates from a man between 18 and 35 years old in good health and CMV-seronegative. The gene calls are TRBV6-5 and TRBJ1-2; D unresolved. CDR3 DNA: TGTGCCAGCAGTTCTGGAGGCTATGGCTACACCTTC. Translation: CASSSGGYGYTF.